These T cell receptor beta chains were read from a single sample in a study of T cells after yellow fever vaccination. TCRdb redid the calling of the 5' RACE reads with MiXCR, one entry per CDR3 protein. The sample has approximately 550,000 distinct CDR3 sequences; around an eighth are singletons. Sample: PBMCs, taken on the day of the yellow fever booster vaccination. These receptors were collected from a man aged 30 to 39 who received the YFV17D yellow fever vaccine. CDR3s include the opening cysteine and the closing phenylalanine or tryptophan.

J	V	CDR3
TRBJ2-1	TRBV20-1	CSATGAPPHNEQFF
TRBJ1-1	TRBV7-9	CASSLEERPNTEAFF
TRBJ2-1	TRBV18	CASSPRVKQGVYGEQFF
TRBJ2-2	TRBV7-2	CASSSTLVRAGELFF
TRBJ2-1	TRBV20-1	CSAKTSEGYNEQFF
TRBJ2-7	TRBV6-2/TRBV6-3	CASSQRTSGTGEQYF
TRBJ2-1	TRBV29-1	CSSYPGGVDFNEQFF
TRBJ2-5	TRBV5-1	CASSLAGQGRIGETQYF
TRBJ2-5	TRBV24-1	CATSDGDRGQETQYF
TRBJ2-7	TRBV28	CASSPPLTYEQYF
TRBJ2-7	TRBV4-2	CASSQDMRLAVREQYF
TRBJ1-5	TRBV29-1	CSVETGAANQPQHF
TRBJ2-1	TRBV20-1	CSASPAGEYNEQFF
TRBJ2-7	TRBV12-3/TRBV12-4	CASSPQGLPYEQYF
TRBJ2-1	TRBV7-9	CASSWDRNEQFF
TRBJ2-1	TRBV11-2	CASSSQPGTGLAGGNNEQFF
TRBJ2-3	TRBV7-8	CASSKSGMWPDTQYF
TRBJ2-1	TRBV9	CASSVAGGGLDEQFF
TRBJ2-1	TRBV7-2	CASGLNEQFF
TRBJ2-5	TRBV5-4	CASSPQIGRTGLETQYF
TRBJ2-4	TRBV29-1	CSVAPDYLKNIQYF
TRBJ2-7	TRBV5-1	CASSSSGTETYEQYF
TRBJ2-7	TRBV15	CATSRDEGLYEQYF
TRBJ2-1	TRBV27	CASKRANEQFF
TRBJ2-1	TRBV12-3/TRBV12-4	CASSFGTRPRFF
TRBJ2-7	TRBV27	CASSFLGRGSSHYEQYF
TRBJ2-7	TRBV11-2	CASSSGLVSSYEQYF
TRBJ2-1	TRBV25-1	CASNMGEWGEQFF
TRBJ2-7	TRBV20-1	CSARAERPLGEQYF
TRBJ2-4	TRBV5-1	CATGLDSGAFQYF
TRBJ2-3	TRBV20-1	CSARNDDAGGGGQYF
TRBJ1-4	TRBV7-2	CASSLGTGKEKLFF
TRBJ2-3	TRBV4-3	CASSQDLIIGSTDTQYF
TRBJ2-1	TRBV12-1	CASSFPHSSGAFFHVSSYNEQFF
TRBJ2-1	TRBV6-1	CASSGDGTSGIYNEQFF
TRBJ2-7	TRBV18	CASSPGIKEVQYF
TRBJ2-1	TRBV5-1	CASSLGGTSGINEQFF